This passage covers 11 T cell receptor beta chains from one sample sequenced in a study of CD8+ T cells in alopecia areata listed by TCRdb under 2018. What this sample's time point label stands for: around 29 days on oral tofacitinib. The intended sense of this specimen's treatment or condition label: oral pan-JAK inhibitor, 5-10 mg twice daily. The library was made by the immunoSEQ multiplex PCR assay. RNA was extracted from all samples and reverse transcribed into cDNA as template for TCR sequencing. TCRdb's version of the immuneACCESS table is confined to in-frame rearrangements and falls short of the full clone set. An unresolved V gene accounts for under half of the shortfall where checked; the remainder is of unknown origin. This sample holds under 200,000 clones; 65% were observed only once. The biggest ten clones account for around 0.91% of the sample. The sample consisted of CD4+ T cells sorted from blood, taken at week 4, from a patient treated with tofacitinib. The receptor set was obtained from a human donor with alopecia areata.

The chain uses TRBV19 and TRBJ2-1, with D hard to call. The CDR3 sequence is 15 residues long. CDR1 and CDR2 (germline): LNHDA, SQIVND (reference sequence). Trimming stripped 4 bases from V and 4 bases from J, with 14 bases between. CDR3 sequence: CASSSSRTQYNEQFF. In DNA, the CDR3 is TGTGCCAGTAGTAGCAGTAGGACCCAGTACAATGAGCAGTTCTTC.

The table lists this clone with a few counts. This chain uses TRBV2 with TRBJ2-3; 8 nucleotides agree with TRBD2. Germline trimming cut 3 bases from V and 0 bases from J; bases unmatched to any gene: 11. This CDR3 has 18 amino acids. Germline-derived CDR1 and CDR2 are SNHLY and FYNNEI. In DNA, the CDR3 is TGTGCCAGCAGTGAGACTCGCGGGGGGCCCTCTAGCACAGATACGCAGTATTTT. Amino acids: CASSETRGGPSSTDTQYF.

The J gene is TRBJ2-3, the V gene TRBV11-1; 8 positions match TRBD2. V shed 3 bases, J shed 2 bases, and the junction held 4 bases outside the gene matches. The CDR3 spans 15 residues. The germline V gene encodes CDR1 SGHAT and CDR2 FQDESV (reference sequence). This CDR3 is CASSLRLANTDTQYF. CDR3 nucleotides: TGTGCCAGCAGCTTGAGACTAGCGAACACAGATACGCAGTATTTT.

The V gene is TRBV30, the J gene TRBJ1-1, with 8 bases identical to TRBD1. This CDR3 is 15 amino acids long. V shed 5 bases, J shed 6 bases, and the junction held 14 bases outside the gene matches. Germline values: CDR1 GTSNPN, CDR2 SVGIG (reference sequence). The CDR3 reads CAWGSIRGLRAEAFF. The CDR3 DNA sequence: TGTGCCTGGGGTTCGATCAGGGGGCTAAGGGCTGAAGCTTTCTTT.

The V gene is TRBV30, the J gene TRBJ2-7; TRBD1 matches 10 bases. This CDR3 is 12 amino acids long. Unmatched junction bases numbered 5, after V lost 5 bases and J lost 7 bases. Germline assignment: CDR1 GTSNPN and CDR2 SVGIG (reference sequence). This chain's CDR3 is CAWDRGPREQYF. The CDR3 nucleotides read TGTGCCTGGGACAGGGGGCCGAGAGAGCAGTACTTC.

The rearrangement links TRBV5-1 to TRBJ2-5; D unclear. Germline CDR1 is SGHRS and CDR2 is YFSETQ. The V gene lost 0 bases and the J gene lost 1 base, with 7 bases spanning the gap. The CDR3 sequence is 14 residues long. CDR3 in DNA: TGCGCCAGCAGCTTGGCCCAGGTCCAAGAGACCCAGTACTTC. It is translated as CASSLAQVQETQYF.

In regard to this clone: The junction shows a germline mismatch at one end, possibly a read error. Here the CDR3 DNA reads TGTGCCAGCAGCTTAGATTACGGGACAGCGAATTTT. It yields the protein CASSLDYGTANF. This chain uses TRBV7-9 with TRBJ1-5; TRBD1 agrees at 7 bases. This CDR3 has 12 residues. Germline assignment: CDR1 SEHNR and CDR2 FQNEAQ (reference sequence).

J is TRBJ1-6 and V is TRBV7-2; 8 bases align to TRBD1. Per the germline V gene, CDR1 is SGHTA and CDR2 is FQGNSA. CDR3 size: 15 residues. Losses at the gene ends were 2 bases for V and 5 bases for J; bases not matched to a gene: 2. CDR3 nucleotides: TGTGCCAGCAGCTTACAACAGGGGGATAATTCACCCCTCCACTTT. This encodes CASSLQQGDNSPLHF.

The CDR3 here is CASSTGTSRQEKLFF. In DNA form, the CDR3 reads TGCGCCAGCAGCACCGGGACTTCACGACAGGAAAAACTGTTTTTT. V and J are TRBV5-1 and TRBJ1-4; possibly TRBD1 for D (5 bases). This CDR3 comprises 15 residues. Germline CDR1 is SGHRS and CDR2 is YFSETQ. V lost 4 bases to trimming and J lost 8 bases, with 18 bases between them.

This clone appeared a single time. The CDR3, as DNA: TGCAGCGTTGAACGGACAGGGGGCGAATCAGAGACCCAGTACTTC. Its translation is CSVERTGGESETQYF. V and J are TRBV29-1 and TRBJ2-5; 11 bases are shared with TRBD1. Germline CDR1 reads SQVTM; CDR2 reads ANQGSEA. With V trimmed by 2 bases and J by 4 bases, 6 bases remained unmatched. CDR3 length: 15 residues.

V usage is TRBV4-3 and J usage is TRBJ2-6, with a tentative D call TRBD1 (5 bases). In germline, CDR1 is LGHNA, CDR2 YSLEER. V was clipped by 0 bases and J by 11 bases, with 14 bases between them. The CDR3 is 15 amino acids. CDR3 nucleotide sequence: TGCGCCAGCAGCCAAGAGGGTAGGGTACAGGACGTCCTGACTTTC. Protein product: CASSQEGRVQDVLTF.